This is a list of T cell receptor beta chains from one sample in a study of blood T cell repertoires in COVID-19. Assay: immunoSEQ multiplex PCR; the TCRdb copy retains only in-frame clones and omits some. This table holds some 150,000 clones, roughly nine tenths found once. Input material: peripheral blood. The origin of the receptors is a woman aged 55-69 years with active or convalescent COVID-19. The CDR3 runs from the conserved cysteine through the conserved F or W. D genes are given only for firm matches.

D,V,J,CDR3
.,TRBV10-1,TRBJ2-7,CASSDRGYEQYF
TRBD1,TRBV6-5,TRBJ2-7,CASRSGTGISYEQYF
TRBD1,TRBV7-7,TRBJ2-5,CASSLGSGTVQETQYF
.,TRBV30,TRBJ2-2,CAWSGRVGELFF
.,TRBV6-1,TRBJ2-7,CASSELWGPYEQYF
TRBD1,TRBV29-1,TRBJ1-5,CSVSQGTGGNQPQHF
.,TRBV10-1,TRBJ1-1,CASSEFGTKAFF
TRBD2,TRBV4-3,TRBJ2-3,CASSQDWSSGGTDTQYF
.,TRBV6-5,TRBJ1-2,CASSYADKFGYTF
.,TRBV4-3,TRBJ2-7,CASSQESQVAYEQYF
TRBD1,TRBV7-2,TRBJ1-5,CASSSQGDQPQHF
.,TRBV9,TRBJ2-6,CASSAVFSGANVLTF
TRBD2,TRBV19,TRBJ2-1,CASSQGLAGTEQFF
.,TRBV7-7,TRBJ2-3,CASSYSGDPDTQYF
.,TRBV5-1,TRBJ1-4,CARSRGGVSTNEKLFF
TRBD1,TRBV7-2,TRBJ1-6,CASSYGQASVSPLHF
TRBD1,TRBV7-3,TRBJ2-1,CASSLTGVEQFF
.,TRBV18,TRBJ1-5,CASSPPGQHSNQPQHF
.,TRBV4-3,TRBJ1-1,CASSQGFADTEAFF
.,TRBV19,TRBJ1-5,CASSIEPRGPQHF
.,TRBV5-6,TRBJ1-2,CASSLESRGERVGYGYTF
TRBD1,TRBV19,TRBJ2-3,CASRSGTATDTQYF
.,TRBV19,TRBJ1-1,CASSTQGYTEAFF
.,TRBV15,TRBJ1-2,CATSRDRFYGYTF
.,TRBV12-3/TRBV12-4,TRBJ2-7,CASSIHGSYEQYF
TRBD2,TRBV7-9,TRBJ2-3,CASSLEASGGAYTQYF
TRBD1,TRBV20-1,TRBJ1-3,CSASPLTGAGNTIYF
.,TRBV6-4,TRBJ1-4,CARRSTTNEKLFF
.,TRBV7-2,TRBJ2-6,CASSKGEGGANVLTF
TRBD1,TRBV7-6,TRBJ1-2,CASSSGQGLDGYTF
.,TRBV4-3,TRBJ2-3,CASSQSLRTVTDTQYF
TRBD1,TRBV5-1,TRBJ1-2,CASSPRTGDTSHYGYTF
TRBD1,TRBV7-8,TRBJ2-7,CASSLGGQGNREQYF
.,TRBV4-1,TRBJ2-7,CASSQDTYEQYF
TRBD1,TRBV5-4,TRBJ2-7,CASSWGETGGIYEQYF
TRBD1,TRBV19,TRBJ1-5,CASSKGTGGNNQPQHF
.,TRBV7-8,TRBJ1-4,CASSLLELSNEKLFF
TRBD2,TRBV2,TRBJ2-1,CASTDSGGSYNEQFF
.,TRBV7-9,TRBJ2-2,CASRGLPGGELFF
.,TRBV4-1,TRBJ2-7,CASSQRIESEQYF
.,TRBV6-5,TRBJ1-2,CASSRGGTYGYTF
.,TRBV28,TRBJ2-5,CASSLGGQQETQYF
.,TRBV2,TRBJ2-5,CASIAGRQETQYF
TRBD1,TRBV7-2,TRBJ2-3,CASRTTTGSGVFTQYF
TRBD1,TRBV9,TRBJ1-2,CASSVATKGAYGYTF
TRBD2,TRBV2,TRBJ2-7,CASRLTSGGPSAYEQYF
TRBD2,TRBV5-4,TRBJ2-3,CASSLGLAADTQYF
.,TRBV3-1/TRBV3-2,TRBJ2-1,CASSQDVVGGLYNEQFF
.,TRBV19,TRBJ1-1,CASSMVAGALNTEAFF
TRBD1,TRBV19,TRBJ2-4,CASSQTGEENIQYF
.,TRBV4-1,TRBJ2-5,CASSQSSESSPQYF
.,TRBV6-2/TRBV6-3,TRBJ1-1,CASSYVTVSTEAFF
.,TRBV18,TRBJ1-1,CASAGDMNTEAFF
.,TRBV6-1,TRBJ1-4,CASSERGFNEKLFF
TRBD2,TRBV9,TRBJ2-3,CASSILAGGADTQYF